The 23 T cell receptor beta chains listed next were all sequenced from one sample in a study of T cell responses to AZD1222 COVID-19 vaccine. Clones were sequenced by immunoSEQ multiplex PCR, and TCRdb holds only the in-frame ones, with some missing. The sample contains around 100,000 clones, approximately 88% of which appear only once. The input for sequencing was peripheral blood, taken on day 0 of AZD1222 vaccination. The receptors come from an adult in good health.

This clone was recorded only once. The V and J genes are TRBV16 and TRBJ1-5, with D possibly being TRBD1 (5 bases). Germline-derived CDR1 and CDR2 are KGHSY and FQNENV. The length of the CDR3 is 15 residues. Trimming took off 1 base at V and 2 bases at J, with 9 bases between the two ends. CDR3 nucleotides: TGTGCCAGCAGCCAATTGTCACAGGGCAATCAGCCCCAGCATTTT. Protein: CASSQLSQGNQPQHF.

The rearrangement links TRBV19 to TRBJ1-1, with 7 nucleotides matching TRBD1. This CDR3 comprises 14 residues. Per germline, CDR1 LNHDA and CDR2 SQIVND (reference sequence). The ends lost 4 bases at V and 5 bases at J; junction bases unmatched: 7. CDR3 sequence reads: CASSTSGGQTEAFF. The CDR3, as DNA: TGTGCCAGTAGTACCTCAGGGGGTCAGACTGAAGCTTTCTTT.

The sample holds a few counts of this clone. The gene calls are TRBV10-1 and TRBJ2-5; 8 positions match TRBD2. The CDR3 is 14 residues long. Germline V lookup: CDR1 WNHNN, CDR2 SYGVQD (reference sequence). V dropped 3 bases and J dropped 4; count of bases not matched to a gene: 4. In nucleotides, the CDR3 is TGCGCCAGCAGTGAAACACTAGCGGTAGAGACCCAGTACTTC. Its protein is CASSETLAVETQYF.

CDR3 loop: CASSQPTSSYNEQFF. The CDR3 DNA is TGCGCCAGCAGCCAACCTACGAGCTCCTACAATGAGCAGTTCTTC. The genes are TRBV5-1 and TRBJ2-1, with unresolved D. There are 15 residues in the CDR3. Germline-derived CDR1 and CDR2 are SGHRS and YFSETQ. V lost 4 bases and J lost 0, with 11 bases in between.

The CDR3 region has the DNA TGTGCCAGCAGCTCGGGACTAGCGGGCTCCTACAATGAGCAGTTCTTC. Its translation: CASSSGLAGSYNEQFF. This chain connects TRBV11-3 to TRBJ2-1, with 12 bases identical to TRBD2. This CDR3 has 16 amino acids. Looked up from germline, CDR1 is SGHNT and CDR2 is YENEEA. V dropped 4 bases and J dropped 0; count of bases not matched to a gene: 1.

This rearrangement joins TRBV5-8 to TRBJ2-3, with 11 bases identical to TRBD2. The germline CDR1 and CDR2 sequences are SGHTS and YDEGEE. The J segment lost 0 bases and the V segment lost 4 bases, leaving 7 bases of the junction unmatched. The CDR3 length is 17 residues. CDR3 residues: CASSPGTSGASTDTQYF. In DNA, the CDR3 is TGTGCCAGCAGCCCTGGGACTAGCGGAGCTAGCACAGATACGCAGTATTTT.

The gene calls are TRBV10-3 and TRBJ2-5; a weak D match, TRBD1 (5 bases). This CDR3 has 14 amino acids. Per the germline V gene, CDR1 is ENHRY and CDR2 is SYGVKD. Between the trimmed V and J ends, which lost 6 bases and 2 bases, there was a span of 13 bases. As DNA, the CDR3 is TGTGCCATCAGGGTGGGGCCAGAACAAGAGACCCAGTACTTC. Translation gives CAIRVGPEQETQYF.

This chain joins TRBV3-1 (or the pseudogene TRBV3-2) and TRBJ2-1, with D possibly being TRBD1 (6 bases). The CDR3 is 16 residues long. Germline loops: CDR1 LGHDT, CDR2 YNNKEL (reference sequence). V lost 1 base and J lost 2, with 12 bases in between. The CDR3 region is CASSQGNQGTYNEQFF. The CDR3 DNA sequence: TGTGCCAGCAGCCAAGGTAATCAGGGGACCTACAATGAGCAGTTCTTC.

This rearrangement joins TRBV7-2 to TRBJ1-5, with 7 bases aligning to TRBD1. Germline CDR1 is SGHTA and CDR2 is FQGNSA. CDR3 length: 14 amino acids. With 8 bases clipped from V and 7 bases from J, the junction kept 11 bases outside the gene matches. CDR3 sequence (DNA): TGTGCCAGCGGGAAAGGACAGGAACCGCAGCCCCAGCATTTT. Its translation: CASGKGQEPQPQHF.

This chain joins TRBV28 and TRBJ1-2, with D possibly TRBD1 on 6 matching bases. The V gene's germline CDR1 is MDHEN and CDR2 SYDVKM. This CDR3 region has 11 residues. Trimming left V 4 bases short and J 8 bases short, with 8 bases between. In nucleotides, the CDR3 is TGTGCCAGCAGTTCTGGACAGGGCTACACCTTC. Protein sequence: CASSSGQGYTF.

This clone was picked up a small number of times. Sequence at one end of the junction differs from germline and may be a read error. In DNA form, the CDR3 reads TGTGCTAGCAGCCCCGGAATTAGCGGGCGCCGATCCTACGAGCAGTACTTC. Translating it yields CASSPGISGRRSYEQYF. The rearrangement uses TRBV7-7 and TRBJ2-7; 7 nucleotides agree with TRBD2. The germline V gene has CDR1 SSHAT and CDR2 FNYEAQ (reference sequence). This CDR3 contains 17 residues.

This chain links TRBV4-3 with TRBJ2-1; 13 bases fit TRBD2. The CDR3 runs 18 residues. Germline V gene lookup returns CDR1 LGHNA and CDR2 YSLEER. The ends lost 11 bases at V and 0 bases at J; junction bases unmatched: 13. The CDR3 sequence is CACKWGLAGFSSYNEQFF. In DNA, the CDR3 is TGCGCCTGTAAGTGGGGACTAGCGGGATTCAGCTCCTACAATGAGCAGTTCTTC.

This rearrangement joins TRBV19 to TRBJ1-1; weak D call: TRBD1 (5 bases). There are 14 residues in the CDR3. V dropped 5 bases and J dropped 7 bases, with 17 bases sitting between them. CDR1 is LNHDA and CDR2 is SQIVND in the germline V gene (reference sequence). CDR3 region: CASSPGGALNEAFF. DNA of the CDR3: TGTGCCAGTAGTCCCGGGGGTGCCTTGAATGAAGCTTTCTTT.

This clone was found once. The V and J genes are TRBV29-1 and TRBJ2-7; the match to TRBD1 covers 9 bases. V lost 5 bases and J lost 3; bases outside the gene matches: 8. The CDR3 spans 14 residues. CDR1 is SQVTM, CDR2 ANQGSEA, per germline. DNA for the CDR3: TGCAGCGTTAGAGGAAGGGACAGGGACTACGAGCAGTACTTC. The encoded protein is CSVRGRDRDYEQYF.

This chain joins TRBV24-1 and TRBJ2-1, with a possible D match to TRBD2 (6 bases). The germline CDR1 and CDR2 sequences are KGHDR and SFDVKD. CDR3 length: 16 amino acids. V shed 1 base and J shed 8 bases, with 17 bases lying between them. The CDR3 coding sequence is TGTGCCACCAGTGATTTTGGAGCCGGGGGAGGAGATGAGCAGTTCTTC. It translates to CATSDFGAGGGDEQFF.

CDR3 DNA sequence: TGTGCCAGCGCGGCGGGCGGCTATGGCTACACCTTC. Amino acids: CASAAGGYGYTF. This rearrangement joins TRBV11-2 to TRBJ1-2; D call uncertain. Trimming removed 8 bases from V and 4 bases from J, with 11 bases in between. Germline V gene data show CDR1 as SGHAT and CDR2 as FQNNGV. This CDR3 contains 12 residues.

The CDR3 region has the DNA TGTGCCACCAGTGACTCTGTTCATGAGCAGTTCTTC. Its translation: CATSDSVHEQFF. The V call is TRBV24-1, the J call TRBJ2-1; the D is unclear. Germline V gives CDR1 KGHDR, CDR2 SFDVKD. V gave up 4 bases and J gave up 8 bases, with 8 bases separating them. The CDR3 loop spans 12 amino acids.

V usage is TRBV6-2 or TRBV6-3 and J usage is TRBJ1-6, with TRBD1 matching 7 bases. V shed 5 bases and J 7 bases; nucleotides not matched to a gene: 5. The CDR3 spans 14 residues. From germline, CDR1 is MNHEY and CDR2 SVGEGT. CDR3 nucleotides: TGTGCCAGCAGTATGGGACAGCTGAATTCACCCCTCCACTTT. The encoded protein is CASSMGQLNSPLHF.

The chain carries TRBV7-9 and TRBJ2-3; tentatively, D is TRBD2 (6 bases). The V end lost 5 bases, the J end lost 8 bases, and 17 bases lay between the germline ends. This CDR3 is built from 14 residues. The germline gives CDR1 SEHNR, CDR2 FQNEAQ (reference sequence). The CDR3 DNA sequence: TGTGCCAGCAGCCCCAACGGGGGTGCCGGTACGCAGTATTTT. It yields the protein CASSPNGGAGTQYF.

This clone came up a few times. The genes are TRBV28 and TRBJ2-1, with 11 bases matching TRBD2. Germline loops: CDR1 MDHEN, CDR2 SYDVKM. CDR3 length: 17 amino acids. Trimming cost V 6 bases and J 4 bases; bases outside gene matches: 11. For the CDR3, the DNA is TGTGCCAGCAGGGGGACTAGCGGAAACTTCCTGTACAATGAGCAGTTCTTC. Translated: CASRGTSGNFLYNEQFF. Full variable domain (outside the CDR3, taken from reference TRBV28 and TRBJ2-1): DVKVTQSSRYLVKRTGEKVFLECVQDMDHENMFWYRQDPGLGLRLIYFSYDVKMKEKGDIPEGYSVSREKKERFSLILESASTNQTSMYLCASRGTSGNFLYNEQFFGPGTRLTVL.

This rearrangement joins TRBV6-2 or TRBV6-3 to TRBJ1-1, with a possible D match to TRBD1 (6 bases). With 2 bases removed from V and 11 bases from J, the gap between germline ends came to 21 bases. The CDR3 is 15 amino acids. From germline, CDR1 is MNHEY and CDR2 SVGEGT. The CDR3 loop is CASSYTTGGGANAFF. The CDR3 nucleotides are TGTGCCAGCAGTTACACCACCGGAGGGGGGGCAAATGCTTTCTTT.

This clone was recorded once. The V gene is TRBV10-3, the J gene TRBJ2-7; 10 bases align to TRBD2. Germline loops: CDR1 ENHRY, CDR2 SYGVKD. With 6 bases clipped from V and 0 bases from J, the junction kept 2 bases outside the gene matches. This CDR3 contains 14 residues. The CDR3 DNA reads as TGTGCCATCAGGAGACTAGCGGGCTCCTACGAGCAGTACTTC. It yields the protein CAIRRLAGSYEQYF.

V gene TRBV6-2 or TRBV6-3 combines with J gene TRBJ2-1; 7 nucleotides match TRBD2. V was pared by 1 base and J by 5 bases, with 11 bases of the junction left unmatched. The germline V gene has CDR1 MNHEY and CDR2 SVGEGT. This CDR3 comprises 17 residues. CDR3 in amino acids: CASSYLGGAGVNNEQFF. The CDR3, as DNA: TGTGCCAGCAGTTACTTGGGAGGGGCGGGGGTGAACAATGAGCAGTTCTTC.